This T cell receptor beta chain was documented in a study of T cell changes during pregnancy in multiple sclerosis. CDR3 length: 13 amino acids. In germline, CDR1 is MNHNY, CDR2 SVGAGI (reference sequence). Deletions cut 2 bases from V and 3 bases from J, with 7 bases between. TCRdb keeps only in-frame clones here, not all; method: immunoSEQ multiplex PCR. The table shows some 48,000 clones, with over 75% occurring only once. The TCR comes from a female donor with multiple sclerosis, enrolled in a pregnancy study. The material sequenced was CD8+ T cells from peripheral blood mononuclear cells, taken in the second trimester of pregnancy. V gene TRBV6-6 combines with J gene TRBJ2-5; no clear D. CDR3 DNA: TGTGCCAGCAGTTACCTCCAGAAAGAGACCCAGTACTTC. It translates to CASSYLQKETQYF.